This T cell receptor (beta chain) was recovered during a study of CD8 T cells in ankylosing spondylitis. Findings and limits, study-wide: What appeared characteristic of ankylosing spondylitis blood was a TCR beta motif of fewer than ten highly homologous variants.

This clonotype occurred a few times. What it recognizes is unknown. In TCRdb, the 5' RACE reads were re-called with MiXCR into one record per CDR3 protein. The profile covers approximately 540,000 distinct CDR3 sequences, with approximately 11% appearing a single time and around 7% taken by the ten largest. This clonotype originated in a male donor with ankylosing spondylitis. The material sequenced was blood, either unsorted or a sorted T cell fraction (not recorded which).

This CDR3 reads CSAWTVNSNQPQHF. The DNA for the CDR3 is TGCAGTGCTTGGACAGTAAATAGCAATCAGCCCCAGCATTTT. The J gene is TRBJ1-5, the V gene TRBV20-1, with D possibly matching TRBD1 (6 bases). V was cut by 5 bases and J by 0 bases, with 11 bases left in between. This CDR3 has 14 amino acids. Germline lookup yields CDR1 DFQATT and CDR2 SNEGSKA (reference sequence).